A single sample gave rise to the 5 T cell receptor beta chains below, sequenced in a study of shared clonotypes between healthy human individuals (dated by TCRdb to 2018 to 2021). The library was obtained by the immunoSEQ multiplex PCR assay. TCRdb's version of the immuneACCESS table is confined to in-frame rearrangements and falls short of the full clone set. An unresolved V gene accounts for under half of the shortfall where checked; the remainder is of unknown origin. Recorded for this sample are roughly 2.5 million clones; roughly nine tenths of them occurred a single time. Under 0.15% of the sample is held by the ten biggest clonotypes. The material sequenced was naive CD4+ T cells sorted from blood. This specimen's cell subset or site label, per the study, means: CD45RA+ positively selected. These receptors originate from a young man in good health.

This chain links TRBV29-1 with TRBJ2-5; 7 bases map to TRBD1. The CDR3 has 14 residues. Germline trimming cut 3 bases from V and 5 bases from J; bases unmatched to any gene: 9. Germline lookup yields CDR1 SQVTM and CDR2 ANQGSEA. CDR3 nucleotide sequence: TGCAGCGTTGATGGACAGGTCGCACGTGAGACCCAGTACTTC. It yields the protein CSVDGQVARETQYF.

A remark on this clone: Mismatch with germline at one junction end may stem from a read error. The V call is TRBV2, the J call TRBJ2-3; 15 bases are a match to TRBD2. The germline CDR1 and CDR2 sequences are SNHLY and FYNNEI. The CDR3 loop spans 18 amino acids. Here the CDR3 DNA reads TGTGCCACCAGTGGACTAGCGGGAGGGTTATCGAGTGGGAATACGCAGTATTTT. It codes for CATSGLAGGLSSGNTQYF.

J is TRBJ2-2 and V is TRBV27, with unresolved D. The V and J ends lost 1 base and 5 bases respectively, with 5 bases between them. The germline V gene encodes CDR1 MNHEY and CDR2 SMNVEV (reference sequence). This CDR3 has 13 residues. The DNA for the CDR3 is TGTGCCAGCAGTTTATTTCGAACCGGGGAGCTGTTTTTT. It yields the protein CASSLFRTGELFF.

Turning to this clone: This CDR3 is also generated by other DNA sequences in the sample. This chain links TRBV5-1 with TRBJ2-3; 12 bases fit TRBD2. From germline, CDR1 is SGHRS and CDR2 YFSETQ. V dropped 0 bases and J dropped 2; count of bases not matched to a gene: 4. The CDR3 sequence is 17 residues long. CDR3 DNA sequence: TGCGCCAGCAGCTTGGGTGGACTAGCGGGACTCACAGATACGCAGTATTTT. It encodes CASSLGGLAGLTDTQYF.

V usage is TRBV7-3 and J usage is TRBJ2-2; D could derive from TRBD1 or TRBD2 (5 bases each). Per the germline V gene, CDR1 is SGHTA and CDR2 is FQGTGA. V dropped 5 bases and J dropped 0 bases, with 10 bases sitting between them. The CDR3 runs to 15 residues. CDR3 DNA sequence: TGTGCCAGCAGCCCCGGGGCAGCGAACACCGGGGAGCTGTTTTTT. This gives the protein CASSPGAANTGELFF.